This T cell receptor (beta chain) came from a study of beta chain features in type 1 diabetes. General observations from the study: VDJ junctions from patients with type 1 diabetes contained fewer insertions and more deletions. The study left unresolved whether HLA type influences TCRB rearrangement.

To note about this clone: What it recognizes is unknown.

Reverse transcribing all isolated RNA meant expressed TCRB transcripts were sequenced. TCRdb's copy holds only in-frame clones and misses some; the assay was immunoSEQ multiplex PCR. The sample has some 900,000 clones, about a sixth seen once. The junction had 10 bases not matched to a gene; V was cut back by 3 bases and J by 6 bases. Germline-derived CDR1 and CDR2 are SGHNT and YYREEE (reference sequence). The CDR3 is 15 amino acids. A sort by CD45RO/CCR7/CD25/CD127/CD95/CD27 yielded CD4+ naive, central memory, regulatory and stem cell-like memory cells. The material sequenced was naive CD4+ T cells from blood. The chain recombines TRBV5-4 with TRBJ2-3, with 7 bases fitting TRBD1. This TCR came from a woman aged 18-29 years in good health. The CDR3 loop is CASSYGGTVRDTQYF. The CDR3 DNA reads as TGTGCCAGCAGCTACGGTGGGACAGTCAGGGATACGCAGTATTTT. Full variable domain (missing parts from reference TRBV5-4 and TRBJ2-3): ETGVTQSPTHLIKTRGQQVTLRCSSQSGHNTVSWYQQALGQGPQFIFQYYREEENGRGNFPPRFSGLQFPNYSSELNVNALELDDSALYLCASSYGGTVRDTQYFGPGTRLTVL.